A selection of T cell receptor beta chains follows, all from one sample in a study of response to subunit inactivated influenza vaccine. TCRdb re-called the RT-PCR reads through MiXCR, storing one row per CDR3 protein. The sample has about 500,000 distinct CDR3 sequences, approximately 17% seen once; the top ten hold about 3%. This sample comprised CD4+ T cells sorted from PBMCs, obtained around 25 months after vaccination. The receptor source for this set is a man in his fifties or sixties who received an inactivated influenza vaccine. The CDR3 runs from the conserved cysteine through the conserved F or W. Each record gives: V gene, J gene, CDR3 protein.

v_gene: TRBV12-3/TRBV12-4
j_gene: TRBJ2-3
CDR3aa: CASSPGQGRWNPDTQYF

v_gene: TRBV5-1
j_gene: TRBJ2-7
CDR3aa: CASSGDRATYEQYF

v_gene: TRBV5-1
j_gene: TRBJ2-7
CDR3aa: CASSPDLSHEQYF

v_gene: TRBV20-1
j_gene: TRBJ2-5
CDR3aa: CSARGLQETQYF

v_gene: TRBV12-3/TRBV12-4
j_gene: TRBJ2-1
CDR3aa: CASSSPDKPNEQFF

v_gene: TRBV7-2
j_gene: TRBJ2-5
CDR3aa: CASNLGQPQETQYF

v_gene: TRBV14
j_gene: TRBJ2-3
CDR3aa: CASSQALTSGSFTDTQYF

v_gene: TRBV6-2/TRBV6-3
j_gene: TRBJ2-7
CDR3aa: CASRGMSGIREQYF

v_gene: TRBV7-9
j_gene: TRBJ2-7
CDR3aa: CASSLGVSSSGEQYF

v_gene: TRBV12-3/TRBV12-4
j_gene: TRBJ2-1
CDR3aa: CASSLWENEQFF

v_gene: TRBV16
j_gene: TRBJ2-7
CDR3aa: CASSSIGAGISEQYF

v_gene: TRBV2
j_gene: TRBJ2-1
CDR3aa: CASSDPLLAGGQNEQFF

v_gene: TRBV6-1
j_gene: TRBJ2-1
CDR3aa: CASSRRSNSYNEQFF

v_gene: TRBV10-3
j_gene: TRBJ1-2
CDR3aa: CAISDSRRAANYGYTF

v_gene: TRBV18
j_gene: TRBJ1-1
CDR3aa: CASSPEINTEAFF

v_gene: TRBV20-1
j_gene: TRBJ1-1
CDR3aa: CSAGTGLMNTEAFF

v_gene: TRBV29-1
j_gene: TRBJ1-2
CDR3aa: CSVEEGETGSGYTF

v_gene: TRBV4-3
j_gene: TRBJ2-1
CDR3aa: CASSLTKGLEQFF

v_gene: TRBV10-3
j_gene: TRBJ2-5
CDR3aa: CAISERRRDETQYF

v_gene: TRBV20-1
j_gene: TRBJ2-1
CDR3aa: CSAPIHPGLKGSPNEQFF

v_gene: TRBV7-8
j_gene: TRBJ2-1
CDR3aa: CASSLTGPNEQFF

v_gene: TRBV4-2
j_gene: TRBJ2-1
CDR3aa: CASSQDWSEDNEQFF

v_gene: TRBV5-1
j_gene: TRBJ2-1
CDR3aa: CASSLDAGGSYNEQFF

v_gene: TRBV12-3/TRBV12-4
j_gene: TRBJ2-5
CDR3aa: CASSGRRGETQYF

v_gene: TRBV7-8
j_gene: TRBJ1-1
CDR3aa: CASSPGRMNTEAFF